This T cell receptor beta chain comes out of a study of early T cells in non-severe SARS-CoV-2 infection. Study context: The study sequenced bulk RNA from unsorted whole blood, with chains unpaired.

CDR3 length equals 13 residues. V was shortened by 4 bases and J by 0 bases, with 6 bases between the two germline ends. Germline V lookup: CDR1 SGHDN, CDR2 FVKESK. TCRdb itself ran the 5' RACE reads through MiXCR, one entry per CDR3 protein. Found here are roughly 86,000 distinct CDR3 sequences, roughly 14% of them singletons; the top ten hold around 0.5%. Material: whole blood. This clonotype was sampled from an adult who was a healthcare worker with PCR-confirmed SARS-CoV-2 infection or an uninfected control (not recorded which). This sequence joins TRBV14 and TRBJ1-1; D not certain. The CDR3 reads CASSPEMNTEAFF. Here the CDR3 DNA reads TGTGCCAGCAGCCCCGAGATGAACACTGAAGCTTTCTTT. Variable domain in full (rest from reference TRBV14 and TRBJ1-1): EAGVTQFPSHSVIEKGQTVTLRCDPISGHDNLYWYRRVMGKEIKFLLHFVKESKQDESGMPNNRFLAERTGGTYSTLKVQPAELEDSGVYFCASSPEMNTEAFFGQGTRLTVV.